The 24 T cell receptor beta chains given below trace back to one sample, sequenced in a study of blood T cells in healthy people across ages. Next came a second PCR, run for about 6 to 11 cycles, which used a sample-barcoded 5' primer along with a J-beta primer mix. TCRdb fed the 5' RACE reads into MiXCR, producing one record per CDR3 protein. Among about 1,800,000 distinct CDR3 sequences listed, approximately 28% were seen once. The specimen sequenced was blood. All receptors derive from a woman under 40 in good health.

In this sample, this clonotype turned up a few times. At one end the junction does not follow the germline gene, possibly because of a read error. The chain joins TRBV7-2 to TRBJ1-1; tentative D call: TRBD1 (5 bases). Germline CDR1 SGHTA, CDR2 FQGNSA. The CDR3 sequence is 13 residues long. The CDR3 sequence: CASSPSSGPEAFF. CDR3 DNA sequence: TGTGCTAGCAGCCCCAGCTCAGGGCCCGAAGCTTTCTTT.

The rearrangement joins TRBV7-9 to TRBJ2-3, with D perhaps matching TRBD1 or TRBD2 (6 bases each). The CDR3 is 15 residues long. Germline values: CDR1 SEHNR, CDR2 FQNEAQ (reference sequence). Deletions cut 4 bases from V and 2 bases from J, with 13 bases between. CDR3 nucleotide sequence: TGTGCCAGCAGCTACAGGGAGGACTTCACAGATACGCAGTATTTT. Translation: CASSYREDFTDTQYF.

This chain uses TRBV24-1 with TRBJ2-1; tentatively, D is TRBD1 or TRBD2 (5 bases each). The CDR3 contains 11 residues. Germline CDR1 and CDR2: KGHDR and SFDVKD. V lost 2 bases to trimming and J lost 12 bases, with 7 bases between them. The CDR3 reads CATSDSRGQFF. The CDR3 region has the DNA TGTGCCACCAGTGATTCGAGGGGGCAGTTCTTC.

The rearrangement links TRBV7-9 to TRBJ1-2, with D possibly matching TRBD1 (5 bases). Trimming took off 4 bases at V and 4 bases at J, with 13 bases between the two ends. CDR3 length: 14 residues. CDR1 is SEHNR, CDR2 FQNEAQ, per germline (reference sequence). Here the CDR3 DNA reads TGTGCCAGCAGCTACGGACGGGACCCCTATGGCTACACCTTC. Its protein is CASSYGRDPYGYTF.

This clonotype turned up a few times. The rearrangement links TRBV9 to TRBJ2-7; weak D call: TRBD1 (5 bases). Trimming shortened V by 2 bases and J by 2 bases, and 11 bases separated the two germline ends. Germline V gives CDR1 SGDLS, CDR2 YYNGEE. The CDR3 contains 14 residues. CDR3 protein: CASSVSRGPYEQYF. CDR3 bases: TGTGCCAGCAGCGTCAGTAGGGGCCCCTACGAGCAGTACTTC.

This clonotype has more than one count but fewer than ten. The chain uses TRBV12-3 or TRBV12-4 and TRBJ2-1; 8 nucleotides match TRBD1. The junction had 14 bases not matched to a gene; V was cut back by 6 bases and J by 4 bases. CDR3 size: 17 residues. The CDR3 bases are TGTGCCAGCAGCTCGCCGGTTGGGACAGGCCATTACAATGAGCAGTTCTTC. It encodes CASSSPVGTGHYNEQFF.

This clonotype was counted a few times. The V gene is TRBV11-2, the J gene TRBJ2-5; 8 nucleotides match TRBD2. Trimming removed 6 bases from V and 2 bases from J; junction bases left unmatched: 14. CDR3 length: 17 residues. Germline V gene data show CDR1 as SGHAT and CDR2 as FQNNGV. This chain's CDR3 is CASSSGTRRGPQETQYF. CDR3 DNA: TGTGCCAGCAGTTCCGGGACTAGACGGGGGCCTCAAGAGACCCAGTACTTC.

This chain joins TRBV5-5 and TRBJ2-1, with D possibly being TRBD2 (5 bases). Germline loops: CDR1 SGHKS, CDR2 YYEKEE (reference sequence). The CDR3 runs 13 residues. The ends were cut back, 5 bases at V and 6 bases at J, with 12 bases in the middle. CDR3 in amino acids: CASSPQLGNEQFF. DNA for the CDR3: TGTGCCAGCAGTCCTCAACTAGGCAATGAGCAGTTCTTC.

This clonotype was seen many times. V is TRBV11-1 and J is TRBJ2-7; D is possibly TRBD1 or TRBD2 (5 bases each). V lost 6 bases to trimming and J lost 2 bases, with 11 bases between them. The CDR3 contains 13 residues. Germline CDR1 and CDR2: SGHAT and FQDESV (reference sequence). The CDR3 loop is CASSGSRAYEQYF. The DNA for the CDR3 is TGTGCCAGCAGTGGGAGCAGGGCCTACGAGCAGTACTTC. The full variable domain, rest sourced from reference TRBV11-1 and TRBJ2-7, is EAEVAQSPRYKITEKSQAVAFWCDPISGHATLYWYRQILGQGPELLVQFQDESVVDDSQLPKDRFSAERLKGVDSTLKIQPAELGDSAMYLCASSGSRAYEQYFGPGTRLTVT.

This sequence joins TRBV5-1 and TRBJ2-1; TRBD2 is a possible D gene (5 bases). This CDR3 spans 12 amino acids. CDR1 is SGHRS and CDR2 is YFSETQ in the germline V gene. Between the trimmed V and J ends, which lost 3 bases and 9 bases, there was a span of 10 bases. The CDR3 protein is CASSSNEGEQFF. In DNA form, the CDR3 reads TGCGCCAGCAGCTCAAACGAGGGTGAGCAGTTCTTC. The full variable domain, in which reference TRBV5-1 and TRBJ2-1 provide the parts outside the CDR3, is KAGVTQTPRYLIKTRGQQVTLSCSPISGHRSVSWYQQTPGQGLQFLFEYFSETQRNKGNFPGRFSGRQFSNSRSEMNVSTLELGDSALYLCASSSNEGEQFFGPGTRLTVL.

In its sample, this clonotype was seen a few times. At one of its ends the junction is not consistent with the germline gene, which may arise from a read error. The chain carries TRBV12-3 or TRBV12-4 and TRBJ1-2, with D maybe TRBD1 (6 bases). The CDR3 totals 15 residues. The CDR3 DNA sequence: TGTACCAGCAGTTTAAGCACAGGGAATAACTATGGCTACACCTTC. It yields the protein CTSSLSTGNNYGYTF.

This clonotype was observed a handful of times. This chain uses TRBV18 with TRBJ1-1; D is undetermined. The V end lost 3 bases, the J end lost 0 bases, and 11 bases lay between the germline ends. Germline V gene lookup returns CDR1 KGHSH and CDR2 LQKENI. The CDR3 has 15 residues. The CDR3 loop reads CASSPGVGMNTEAFF. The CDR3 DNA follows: TGTGCCAGCTCACCGGGAGTGGGGATGAACACTGAAGCTTTCTTT.

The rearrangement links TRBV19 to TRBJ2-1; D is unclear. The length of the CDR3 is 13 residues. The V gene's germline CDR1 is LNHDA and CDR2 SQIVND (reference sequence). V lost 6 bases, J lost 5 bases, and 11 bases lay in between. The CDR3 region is CASRSRPNNEQFF. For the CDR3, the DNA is TGTGCCAGTAGGAGCCGACCGAACAATGAGCAGTTCTTC.

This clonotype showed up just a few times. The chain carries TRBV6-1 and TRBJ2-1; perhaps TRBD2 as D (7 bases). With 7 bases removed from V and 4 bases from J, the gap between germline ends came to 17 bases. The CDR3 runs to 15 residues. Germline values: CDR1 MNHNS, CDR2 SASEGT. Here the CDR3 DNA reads TGTGCCAGCACCTGGGGGGGGAGGGGGTACAATGAGCAGTTCTTC. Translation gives CASTWGGRGYNEQFF.

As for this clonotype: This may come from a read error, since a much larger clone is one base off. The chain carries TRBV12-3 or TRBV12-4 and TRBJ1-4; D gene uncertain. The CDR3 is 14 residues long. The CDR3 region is CASSLRSTNEKRFF. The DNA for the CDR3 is TGTGCCAGCAGTTTACGGTCAACTAATGAAAAACGGTTTTTT.

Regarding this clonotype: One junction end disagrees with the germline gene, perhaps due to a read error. CDR3 in DNA: TGTGCCAGCAGTGGAGAGACCCTGTACTTC. This encodes CASSGETLYF. The rearrangement links TRBV27 to TRBJ2-5, with D uncertain. Germline assignment: CDR1 MNHEY and CDR2 SMNVEV (reference sequence). The CDR3 has 10 residues.

CDR3 sequence: CSAREGSMNTEAFF. The CDR3 DNA is TGCAGTGCTAGAGAGGGCAGCATGAACACTGAAGCTTTCTTT. The chain is built from TRBV20-1 and TRBJ1-1, with no clear D. The CDR3 length is 14 residues. The V end lost 0 bases, the J end lost 0 bases, and 8 bases lay between the germline ends. Germline V CDR1 and CDR2: DFQATT, SNEGSKA (reference sequence).

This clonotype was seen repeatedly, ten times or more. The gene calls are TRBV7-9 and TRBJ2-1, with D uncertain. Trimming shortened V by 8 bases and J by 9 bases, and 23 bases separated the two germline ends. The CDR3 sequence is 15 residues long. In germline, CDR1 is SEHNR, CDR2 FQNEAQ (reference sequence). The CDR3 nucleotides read TGTGCCAGCTTACCGGCCCAACTCCTAGAGACTGAGCAGTTCTTC. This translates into CASLPAQLLETEQFF.

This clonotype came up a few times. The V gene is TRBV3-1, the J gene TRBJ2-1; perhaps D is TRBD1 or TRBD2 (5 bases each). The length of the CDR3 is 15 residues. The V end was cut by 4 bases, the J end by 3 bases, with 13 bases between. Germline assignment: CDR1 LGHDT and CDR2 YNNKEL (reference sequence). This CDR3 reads CASSPVGERYNEQFF. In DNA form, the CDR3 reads TGTGCCAGCAGCCCGGTGGGGGAACGCTACAATGAGCAGTTCTTC.

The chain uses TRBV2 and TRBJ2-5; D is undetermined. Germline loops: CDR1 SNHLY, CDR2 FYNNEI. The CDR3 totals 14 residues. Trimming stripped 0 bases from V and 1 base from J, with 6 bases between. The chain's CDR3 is CASSEATLQETQYF. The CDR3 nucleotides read TGTGCCAGCAGTGAAGCGACCCTCCAAGAGACCCAGTACTTC.

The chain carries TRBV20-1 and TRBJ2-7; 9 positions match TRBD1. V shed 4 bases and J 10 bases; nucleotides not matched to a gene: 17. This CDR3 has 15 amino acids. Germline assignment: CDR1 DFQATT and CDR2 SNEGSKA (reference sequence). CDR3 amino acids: CSANNPQTGGEAQYF. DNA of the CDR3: TGCAGTGCTAACAACCCCCAGACAGGGGGAGAGGCCCAGTACTTC.

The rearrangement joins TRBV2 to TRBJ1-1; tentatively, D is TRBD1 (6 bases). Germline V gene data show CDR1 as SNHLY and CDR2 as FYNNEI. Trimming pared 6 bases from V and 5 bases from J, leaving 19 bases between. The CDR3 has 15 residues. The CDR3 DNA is TGTGCCAGCAGCCTAGCACACGAAGGGGGGACTGAAGCTTTCTTT. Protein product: CASSLAHEGGTEAFF. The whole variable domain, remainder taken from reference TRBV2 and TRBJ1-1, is EPEVTQTPSHQVTQMGQEVILRCVPISNHLYFYWYRQILGQKVEFLVSFYNNEISEKSEIFDDQFSVERPDGSNFTLKIRSTKLEDSAMYFCASSLAHEGGTEAFFGQGTRLTVV.

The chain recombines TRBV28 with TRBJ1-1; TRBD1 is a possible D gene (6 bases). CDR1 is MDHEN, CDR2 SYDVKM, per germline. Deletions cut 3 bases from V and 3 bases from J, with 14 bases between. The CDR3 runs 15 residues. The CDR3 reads CASSLVGRGYTEAFF. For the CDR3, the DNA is TGTGCCAGCAGTTTGGTAGGGAGGGGGTACACTGAAGCTTTCTTT.

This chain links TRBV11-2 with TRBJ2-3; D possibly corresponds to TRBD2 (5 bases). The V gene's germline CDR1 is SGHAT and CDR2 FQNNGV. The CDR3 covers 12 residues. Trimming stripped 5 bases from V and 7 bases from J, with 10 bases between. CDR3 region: CASSEADYTQYF. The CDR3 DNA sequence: TGTGCCAGCAGCGAAGCGGACTATACGCAGTATTTT. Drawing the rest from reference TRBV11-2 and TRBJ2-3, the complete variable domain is EAGVAQSPRYKIIEKRQSVAFWCNPISGHATLYWYQQILGQGPKLLIQFQNNGVVDDSQLPKDRFSAERLKGVDSTLKIQPAKLEDSAVYLCASSEADYTQYFGPGTRLTVL.